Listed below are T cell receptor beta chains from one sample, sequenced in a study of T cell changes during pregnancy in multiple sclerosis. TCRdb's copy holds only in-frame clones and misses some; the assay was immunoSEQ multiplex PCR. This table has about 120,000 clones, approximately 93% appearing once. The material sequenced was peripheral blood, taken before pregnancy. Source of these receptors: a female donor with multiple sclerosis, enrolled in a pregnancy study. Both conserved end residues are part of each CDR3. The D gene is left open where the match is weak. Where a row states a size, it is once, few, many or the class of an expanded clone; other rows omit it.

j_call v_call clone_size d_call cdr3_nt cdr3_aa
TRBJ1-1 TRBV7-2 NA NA TGTGCCAGCAGTAAGGACAGCGGGGGCACTGAAGCTTTCTTT CASSKDSGGTEAFF
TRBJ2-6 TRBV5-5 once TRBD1 TGTGCCAGCAGCTTGGGGACAGGGGGAGAAGGGGCCAACGTCCTGACTTTC CASSLGTGGEGANVLTF
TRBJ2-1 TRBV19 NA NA TGTGCCAGTAGTAAACTAGCCACCTCAAGTAATGAGCAGTTCTTC CASSKLATSSNEQFF
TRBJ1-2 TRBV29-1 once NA TGCAGCGTTGAAAAACAGGCACTAAACTATGGCTACACCTTC CSVEKQALNYGYTF
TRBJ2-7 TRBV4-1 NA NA TGCGCCAGCAGCCAAGATTTCACGCGGCAGTACTTC CASSQDFTRQYF
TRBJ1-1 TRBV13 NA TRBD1 TGTGCCAGCAGCACAGAGGACAGGGGGAACACTGAAGCTTTCTTT CASSTEDRGNTEAFF
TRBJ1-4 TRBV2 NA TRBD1 TGTGCCAGCAGCCGAACGGGAACTGGACAGGGGGGTTGGGCAACTAATGAAAAACTGTTTTTT CASSRTGTGQGGWATNEKLFF
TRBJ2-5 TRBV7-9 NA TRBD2 TGTGCCAGCAGCTTTGGGCTAGCGGGAGAGACCCAGTACTTC CASSFGLAGETQYF
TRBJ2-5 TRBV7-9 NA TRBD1 TGTGCCAGCAGCTCGGACAGGGGGACCCAGTACTTC CASSSDRGTQYF
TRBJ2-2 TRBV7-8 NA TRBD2 TGTGCCAGCAGCTTAGTATCTAGCGGGAGTGGAACCGGGGAGCTGTTTTTT CASSLVSSGSGTGELFF
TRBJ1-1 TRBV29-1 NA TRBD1 TGCAGCGTTCAAGGACAGGGAGGTGTCACTGAAGCTTTCTTT CSVQGQGGVTEAFF
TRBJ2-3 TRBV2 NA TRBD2 TGTGCCAGCGGCGGGACTAGCGGGAGCAGGGATACGCAGTATTTT CASGGTSGSRDTQYF
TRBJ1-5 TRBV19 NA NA TGTGCCAGTAGTATTGGGCGAGACAATCAGCCCCAGCATTTT CASSIGRDNQPQHF
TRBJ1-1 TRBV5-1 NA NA TGCGCCAGCAGCCCCGGTCGGTTATTGAACACTGAAGCTTTCTTT CASSPGRLLNTEAFF
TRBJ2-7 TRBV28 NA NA TGTGCCAGCAGTTCTAGATACGAGCAGTACTTC CASSSRYEQYF